The table lists the clone carrying this TCR beta chain with many counts. Its antigen remains unidentified. Construction of the TCR beta libraries employed iRepertoire HTBI primers in conjunction with Arm-PCR of CDR3 regions. TCRdb re-analysed the multiplex PCR reads in MiXCR, keeping a single row per CDR3 protein. The sample includes some 330,000 distinct CDR3 sequences, 10% to 15% of them seen just once. The data are from a study of regulatory T cells in long-lasting Graves disease. Study-wide results and limits: Repertoires from persistent disease leaned toward TRBV28, TRBJ1-2 and TRBJ2-5.

Time point meaning: newly diagnosed GD, antithyroid drugs for less than 3 months. With RNA extracted from PBMCs as input, the TCR library was made. The patients were drawn from one endocrinology department in Xi'an, China. Germline V lookup: CDR1 MDHEN, CDR2 SYDVKM. This CDR3 has 14 amino acids. V lost 5 bases and J lost 4, with 14 bases in between. Another study also made use of these data, one on T cells in Graves' hyperthyroidism and ophthalmopathy. That work contributes: Researchers ran a first-round RT-PCR on the TCR CDR3 using the HTBI primer set.

The sequencing used peripheral blood mononuclear cells (PBMCs), collected at new diagnosis, from a patient treated with antithyroid drugs. The clonotype was recovered from a woman between 18 and 29 years old with Graves disease. The rearrangement uses TRBV28 and TRBJ1-2, with TRBD1 as a possible D gene (6 bases). CDR3 region: CASSPGEGLYGYTF. The CDR3 coding sequence is TGTGCCAGCAGTCCAGGGGAGGGGCTCTATGGCTACACCTTC.